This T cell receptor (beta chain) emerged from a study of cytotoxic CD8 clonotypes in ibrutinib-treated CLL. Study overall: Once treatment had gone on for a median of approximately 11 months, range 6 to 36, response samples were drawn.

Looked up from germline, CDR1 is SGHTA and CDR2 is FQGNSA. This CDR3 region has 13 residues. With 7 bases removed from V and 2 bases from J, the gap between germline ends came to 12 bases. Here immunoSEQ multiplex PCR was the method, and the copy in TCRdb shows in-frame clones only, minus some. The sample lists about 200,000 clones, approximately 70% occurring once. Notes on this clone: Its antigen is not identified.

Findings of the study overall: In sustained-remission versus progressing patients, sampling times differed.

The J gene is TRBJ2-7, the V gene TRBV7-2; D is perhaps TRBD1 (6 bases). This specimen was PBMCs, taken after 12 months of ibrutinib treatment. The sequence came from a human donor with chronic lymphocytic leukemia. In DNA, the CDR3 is TGTGCCAGCAACTATAACAGGGCCTACGAGCAGTACTTC. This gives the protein CASNYNRAYEQYF.